This T cell receptor (beta chain) was profiled in a study of blood T cell repertoires in COVID-19. In the study overall: Collection of acute and convalescent COVID-19 samples took place in the United States, Italy and Spain. T cells, B-cell-depleted T cells, or PBMCs provided the cDNA or gDNA that served as material.

From germline, CDR1 is WNHNN and CDR2 SYGVQD (reference sequence). This CDR3 region has 16 residues. Trimming stripped 3 bases from V and 3 bases from J, with 14 bases between. Assay: immunoSEQ multiplex PCR; the TCRdb copy retains only in-frame clones and omits some. The table lists about 280,000 clones, around 90% of them singletons. Residents of about two dozen US areas, aged roughly 18 to 89 years, made up the participants. Researchers sorted participants into cohorts using their self-reported clinical history. Sample: PBMCs or T cells enriched from blood (not recorded which). V is TRBV10-1 and J is TRBJ2-2, with TRBD2 as a possible D gene (5 bases). The receptor was derived from a woman under 30 with acute COVID-19. CDR3 in DNA: TGCGCCAGCAGTGACCCGACTATATCCCACACCGGGGAGCTGTTTTTT. The encoded protein is CASSDPTISHTGELFF.